The 4 T cell receptor beta chains below were found in one sample sequenced in a study of HIV-infected patients and healthy controls. The repertoire came from unfractionated whole blood and reflected all unsorted peripheral T cells. Alpha and beta constant-region primers primed reverse transcription of around 0.5 ug RNA. Alpha and beta chain libraries were made separately by chain-specific third strand synthesis with multiplexing indices. TCRdb passed the 5' RACE reads through MiXCR, listing each CDR3 protein once. This sample has fewer than 9,500 distinct CDR3 sequences, with roughly 10% found just once. The sample consisted of blood, taken before antiretroviral therapy. The receptor source for this set is an adult with HIV infection.

By proportion, this clonotype is medium-sized. The chain joins TRBV27 to TRBJ2-4, with unresolved D. This CDR3 is 12 amino acids long. The germline CDR1 and CDR2 sequences are MNHEY and SMNVEV (reference sequence). Trimming removed 0 bases from V and 4 bases from J, with 1 base in between. This CDR3 is CASSLSKNIQYF. CDR3 in DNA: TGTGCCAGCAGTTTATCGAAAAACATTCAGTACTTC.

By sample fraction, this clonotype is medium-sized (0.01 to 0.1%). The chain uses TRBV5-5 and TRBJ2-5; possibly TRBD1 for D (6 bases). The V gene's germline CDR1 is SGHKS and CDR2 YYEKEE (reference sequence). V was pared by 4 bases and J by 1 base, with 14 bases between. The CDR3 runs 15 residues. The CDR3 nucleotides read TGTGCCAGCAGCCCCGGGACAACAAGCCAAGAGACCCAGTACTTC. It yields the protein CASSPGTTSQETQYF.

In its sample, this clonotype ranks as medium-sized. The CDR3 DNA reads TGCGCCAGCAGTCTGAGCGGTCCTAACAATGAGCAGTTCTTC. Protein product: CASSLSGPNNEQFF. V and J are TRBV5-1 and TRBJ2-1, with D maybe TRBD2 (5 bases). This CDR3 contains 14 residues. Germline values: CDR1 SGHRS, CDR2 YFSETQ. Between the trimmed V and J ends, which lost 5 bases and 5 bases, there was a span of 14 bases.

The chain couples TRBV20-1 to TRBJ1-6; D not resolved. V was shortened by 4 bases and J by 8 bases, with 6 bases between the two germline ends. The CDR3 spans 11 residues. In germline, CDR1 is DFQATT, CDR2 SNEGSKA (reference sequence). DNA of the CDR3: TGCAGTGCTACTGGGGATTCACCCCTCCACTTT. This translates into CSATGDSPLHF.